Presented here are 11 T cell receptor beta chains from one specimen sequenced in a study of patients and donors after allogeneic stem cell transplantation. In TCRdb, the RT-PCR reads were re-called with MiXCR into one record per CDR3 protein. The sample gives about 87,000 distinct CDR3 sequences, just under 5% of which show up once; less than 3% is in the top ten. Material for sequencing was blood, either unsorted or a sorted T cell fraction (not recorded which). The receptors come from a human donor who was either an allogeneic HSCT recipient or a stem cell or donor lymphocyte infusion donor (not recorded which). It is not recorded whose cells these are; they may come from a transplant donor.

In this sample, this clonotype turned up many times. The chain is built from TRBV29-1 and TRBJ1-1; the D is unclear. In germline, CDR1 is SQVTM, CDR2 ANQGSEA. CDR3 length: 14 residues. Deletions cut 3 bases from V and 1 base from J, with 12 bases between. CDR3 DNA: TGCAGCGTTGACTCCCGGGGAACGAACACTGAAGCTTTCTTT. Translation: CSVDSRGTNTEAFF.

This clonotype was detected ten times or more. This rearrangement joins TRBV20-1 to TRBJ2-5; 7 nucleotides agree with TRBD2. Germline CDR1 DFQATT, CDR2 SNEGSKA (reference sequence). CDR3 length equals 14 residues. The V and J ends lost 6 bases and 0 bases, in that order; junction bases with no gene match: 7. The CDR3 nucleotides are TGCAGTGCCGGGAGCGGGGCGTACCAAGAGACCCAGTACTTC. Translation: CSAGSGAYQETQYF.

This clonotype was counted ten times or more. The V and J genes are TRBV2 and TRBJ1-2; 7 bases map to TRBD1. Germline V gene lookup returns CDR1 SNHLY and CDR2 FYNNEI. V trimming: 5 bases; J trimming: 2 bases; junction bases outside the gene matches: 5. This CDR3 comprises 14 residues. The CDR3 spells CASSRTGANYGYTF. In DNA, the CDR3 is TGTGCCAGCAGTAGAACAGGGGCCAACTATGGCTACACCTTC.

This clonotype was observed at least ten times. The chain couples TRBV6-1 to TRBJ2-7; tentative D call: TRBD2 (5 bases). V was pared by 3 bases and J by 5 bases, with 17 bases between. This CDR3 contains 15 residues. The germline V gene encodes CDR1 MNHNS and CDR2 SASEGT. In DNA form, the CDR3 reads TGTGCCAGCAGTGAGGGGTCGGCGGGCCTCAACGAGCAGTACTTC. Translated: CASSEGSAGLNEQYF.

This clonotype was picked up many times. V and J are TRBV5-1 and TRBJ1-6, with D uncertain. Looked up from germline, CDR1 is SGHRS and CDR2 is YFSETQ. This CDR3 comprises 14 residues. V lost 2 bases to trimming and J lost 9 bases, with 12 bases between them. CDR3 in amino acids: CASSFEGRSSPLHF. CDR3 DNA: TGCGCCAGCAGCTTCGAAGGTAGAAGTTCACCCCTCCACTTT.

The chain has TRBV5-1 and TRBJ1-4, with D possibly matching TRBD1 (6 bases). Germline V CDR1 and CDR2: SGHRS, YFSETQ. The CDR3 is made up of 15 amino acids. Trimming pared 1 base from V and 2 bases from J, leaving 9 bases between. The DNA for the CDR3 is TGCGCCAGCAGCTTGAGCGGACAGACTAATGAAAAACTGTTTTTT. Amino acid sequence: CASSLSGQTNEKLFF.

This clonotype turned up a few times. The CDR3 here is CAWSGVGQETQYF. CDR3 DNA sequence: TGTGCCTGGAGTGGGGTCGGCCAAGAGACCCAGTACTTC. This rearrangement joins TRBV30 to TRBJ2-5; D not resolved. The V and J ends lost 1 base and 1 base respectively, with 7 bases between them. Germline V gene lookup returns CDR1 GTSNPN and CDR2 SVGIG (reference sequence). This CDR3 comprises 13 residues.

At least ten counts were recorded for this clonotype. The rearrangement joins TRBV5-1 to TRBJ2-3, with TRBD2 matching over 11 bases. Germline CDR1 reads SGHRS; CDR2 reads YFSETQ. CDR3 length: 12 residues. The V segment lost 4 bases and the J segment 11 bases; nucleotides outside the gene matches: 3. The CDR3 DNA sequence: TGCGCCAGCAGCCCTGGGACTAGCGGGCAGTATTTT. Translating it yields CASSPGTSGQYF.

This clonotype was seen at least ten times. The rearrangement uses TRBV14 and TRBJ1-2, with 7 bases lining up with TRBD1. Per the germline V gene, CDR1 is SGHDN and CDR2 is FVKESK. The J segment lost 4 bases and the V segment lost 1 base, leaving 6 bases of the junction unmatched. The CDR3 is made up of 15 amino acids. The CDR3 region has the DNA TGTGCCAGCAGCCAAGGCGGACAGGAGCTCTATGGCTACACCTTC. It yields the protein CASSQGGQELYGYTF.

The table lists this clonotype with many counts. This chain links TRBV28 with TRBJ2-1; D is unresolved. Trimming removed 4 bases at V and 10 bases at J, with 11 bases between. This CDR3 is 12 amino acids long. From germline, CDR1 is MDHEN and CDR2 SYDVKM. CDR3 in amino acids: CASSSSGKEQFF. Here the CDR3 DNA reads TGTGCCAGCAGTTCATCAGGTAAAGAGCAGTTCTTC.

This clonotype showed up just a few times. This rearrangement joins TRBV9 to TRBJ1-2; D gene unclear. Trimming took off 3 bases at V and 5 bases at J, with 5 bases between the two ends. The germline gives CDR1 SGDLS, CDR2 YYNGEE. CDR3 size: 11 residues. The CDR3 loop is CASSASYGYTF. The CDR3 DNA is TGTGCCAGCAGCGCCTCATATGGCTACACCTTC.